The 9 T cell receptor beta chains in this list originate from one sample, sequenced in a study of blood T cell repertoires in COVID-19. Profiling relied on immunoSEQ multiplex PCR, and the TCRdb table lists in-frame clones only, not all of them. Of about 140,000 clones listed, about 80% are singletons. Sequencing input: peripheral blood. The receptors come from a woman aged 55-70 years with acute or convalescent COVID-19.

The chain has TRBV24-1 and TRBJ2-1, with D maybe TRBD2 (6 bases). Germline lookup yields CDR1 KGHDR and CDR2 SFDVKD. There are 14 residues in the CDR3. Trimming pared 3 bases from V and 4 bases from J, leaving 9 bases between. CDR3: CATSDGGRYNEQFF. CDR3 nucleotide sequence: TGTGCCACCAGTGATGGGGGGAGATACAATGAGCAGTTCTTC.

The genes are TRBV30 and TRBJ2-7; 7 bases line up with TRBD1. Germline assignment: CDR1 GTSNPN and CDR2 SVGIG (reference sequence). This CDR3 spans 16 amino acids. The V segment lost 1 base and the J segment 4 bases; nucleotides outside the gene matches: 13. As DNA, the CDR3 is TGTGCCTGGAGTGAAAAACAGGGGTTGCGGGTTTACGAGCAGTACTTC. This sequence encodes CAWSEKQGLRVYEQYF.

This clone was observed a handful of times. This rearrangement joins TRBV18 to TRBJ2-1; D gene unclear. This CDR3 has 13 amino acids. Between the trimmed V and J ends, which lost 4 bases and 5 bases, there was a span of 9 bases. Per germline, CDR1 KGHSH and CDR2 LQKENI. The CDR3 DNA follows: TGTGCCAGCTCACTTACGACTGACAATGAGCAGTTCTTC. This encodes CASSLTTDNEQFF. The variable domain in full, completed from reference TRBV18 and TRBJ2-1, reads NAGVMQNPRHLVRRRGQEARLRCSPMKGHSHVYWYRQLPEEGLKFMVYLQKENIIDESGMPKERFSAEFPKEGPSILRIQQVVRGDSAAYFCASSLTTDNEQFFGPGTRLTVL.

This clone occurred once. CDR3 sequence: CASSYRGGHRDSPLHF. The CDR3 DNA reads as TGTGCCAGCAGTTACCGCGGGGGACACCGGGATTCACCCCTCCACTTT. The rearrangement uses TRBV6-5 and TRBJ1-6, with D possibly matching TRBD1 (6 bases). Germline CDR1 reads MNHEY; CDR2 reads SVGAGI. The CDR3 is 16 amino acids. Deletions cut 2 bases from V and 8 bases from J, with 16 bases between.

This rearrangement joins TRBV27 to TRBJ2-3; D ambiguous. Germline loops: CDR1 MNHEY, CDR2 SMNVEV (reference sequence). Trimming cost V 5 bases and J 3 bases, with 9 bases left between them. This CDR3 is 13 amino acids long. CDR3 in DNA: TGTGCCAGCAGTGCAACAAGAACAGATACGCAGTATTTT. Translated, it gives CASSATRTDTQYF.

The CDR3 reads CASSRTVMNTEAFF. CDR3 in DNA: TGTGCCAGTAGTCGGACAGTTATGAACACTGAAGCTTTCTTT. The chain joins TRBV19 to TRBJ1-1; possibly TRBD1 for D (6 bases). Trimming pared 5 bases from V and 0 bases from J, leaving 10 bases between. The CDR3 is made up of 14 amino acids. The germline V gene has CDR1 LNHDA and CDR2 SQIVND (reference sequence).

The chain has TRBV6-5 and TRBJ2-3, with 10 nucleotides matching TRBD1. The CDR3 is made up of 14 amino acids. The V segment lost 8 bases and the J segment 4 bases; nucleotides outside the gene matches: 6. Germline V gene lookup returns CDR1 MNHEY and CDR2 SVGAGI. The CDR3 region is CASARDRGSDTQYF. CDR3 bases: TGTGCCAGCGCCCGGGACAGGGGTTCAGATACGCAGTATTTT.

The chain uses TRBV27 and TRBJ2-1; 7 nucleotides align to TRBD2. The trim removed 5 bases at V and 2 bases at J, leaving 6 bases unmatched. This CDR3 region has 15 residues. CDR1 and CDR2 from the germline V gene are MNHEY and SMNVEV (reference sequence). CDR3 nucleotide sequence: TGTGCCAGCAGTCTTGAGCGGGGAACCTACAATGAGCAGTTCTTC. Its protein product is CASSLERGTYNEQFF.

The chain employs TRBV14 and TRBJ1-2, with 7 positions matching TRBD1. The CDR3 is made up of 13 amino acids. V lost 4 bases, J lost 4 bases, and 3 bases stayed unmatched. In germline, CDR1 is SGHDN, CDR2 FVKESK. This CDR3 is CASSPGTVYGYTF. Written as DNA, the CDR3 is TGTGCCAGCAGCCCCGGGACAGTCTATGGCTACACCTTC.